Listed below are T cell receptor beta chains from one sample, sequenced in a study of CD8+ T cells in alopecia areata. Using immunoSEQ multiplex PCR, the repertoire was profiled, and TCRdb retains in-frame clones only, with some absent. The sample holds 100,000 to 150,000 clones, around 58% seen once. Source: CD8+ T cells sorted from blood, taken at week 4, from a patient treated with tofacitinib. These receptor sequences come from a human donor with alopecia areata. CDR3s include the opening cysteine and the closing phenylalanine or tryptophan. The order of the fields is V gene, CDR3 protein.

v_gene: TRBV2; CDR3aa: CASSEELVGTGEVGQFF
v_gene: TRBV11-2; CDR3aa: CASSFIGGAEAFF
v_gene: TRBV7-9; CDR3aa: CASSPPGTSYGEQFF
v_gene: TRBV6-5; CDR3aa: CASSYLSGQGTQYF
v_gene: TRBV6-4; CDR3aa: CASSDGGVGTEAFF
v_gene: TRBV7-9; CDR3aa: CASSLWTSGSYNEQFF
v_gene: TRBV27; CDR3aa: CASSLSLNTEAFF
v_gene: TRBV29-1; CDR3aa: CSVDAASYEQYF
v_gene: TRBV5-1; CDR3aa: CASSFVPGQGSTEAFF
v_gene: TRBV11-2; CDR3aa: CASSRQGAWTDAQYF
v_gene: TRBV30; CDR3aa: CAWSVGQNDYTF
v_gene: TRBV29-1; CDR3aa: CSVEWGRRETQYF
v_gene: TRBV7-9; CDR3aa: CASSFGDHEQYF
v_gene: TRBV4-2; CDR3aa: CASSQGDRVGETQYF
v_gene: TRBV30; CDR3aa: CAWRGGYGYTF
v_gene: TRBV30; CDR3aa: CAWSAGGPNEQFF
v_gene: TRBV7-9; CDR3aa: CASSQSHWGQETQYF
v_gene: TRBV19; CDR3aa: CASSLTGSEQYF
v_gene: TRBV29-1; CDR3aa: CSVPGQGAWNEQFF
v_gene: TRBV5-1; CDR3aa: CASSGDRLSGYTF
v_gene: TRBV29-1; CDR3aa: CSVLTVSNQPQHF
v_gene: TRBV29-1; CDR3aa: CSVPHPLGGYTF
v_gene: TRBV30; CDR3aa: CAWSTYGDTQYF
v_gene: TRBV30; CDR3aa: CAWTTGGNQPQHF
v_gene: TRBV19; CDR3aa: CASSIDLGIYNEQFF
v_gene: TRBV7-8; CDR3aa: CASSLEEGGYQFF
v_gene: TRBV29-1; CDR3aa: CSVVGTGIGYEQYF
v_gene: TRBV27; CDR3aa: CASSSQRGEQETQYF
v_gene: TRBV29-1; CDR3aa: CSVTGTGYEQYF
v_gene: TRBV30; CDR3aa: CAWSEIGSYGYTF
v_gene: TRBV30; CDR3aa: CAKRAGGSQDTQYF
v_gene: TRBV4-1; CDR3aa: CASSQGQGEFF
v_gene: TRBV10-3; CDR3aa: CASSEDWSYEQYF
v_gene: TRBV14; CDR3aa: CASSDRNYGYTF
v_gene: TRBV30; CDR3aa: CAWTRGATPGAGELFF
v_gene: TRBV7-6; CDR3aa: CASSLSPRDIQETQYF
v_gene: TRBV7-9; CDR3aa: CASSDSHEARSTDTQYF
v_gene: TRBV2; CDR3aa: CASNGPGGLGVETQYF
v_gene: TRBV7-9; CDR3aa: CASSFGSNYGYTF
v_gene: TRBV15; CDR3aa: CATSRDQDRDEQYF
v_gene: TRBV29-1; CDR3aa: CSVEPPNINYGYTF
v_gene: TRBV27; CDR3aa: CASSFASGATDTQYF
v_gene: TRBV2; CDR3aa: CASSELSSGANVLTF
v_gene: TRBV29-1; CDR3aa: CSALPGAGGANVLTF
v_gene: TRBV7-3; CDR3aa: CASSPTSYSGGRHSPLHF
v_gene: TRBV7-9; CDR3aa: CASSLARGDEQYF
v_gene: TRBV30; CDR3aa: CAWMGLAGGLSYEQYF
v_gene: TRBV28; CDR3aa: CASRAGALNQPQHF
v_gene: TRBV5-4; CDR3aa: CASSFGSGGNTGELFF
v_gene: TRBV30; CDR3aa: CAWRGVGETQYF
v_gene: TRBV7-9; CDR3aa: CASSPDLNEQYF